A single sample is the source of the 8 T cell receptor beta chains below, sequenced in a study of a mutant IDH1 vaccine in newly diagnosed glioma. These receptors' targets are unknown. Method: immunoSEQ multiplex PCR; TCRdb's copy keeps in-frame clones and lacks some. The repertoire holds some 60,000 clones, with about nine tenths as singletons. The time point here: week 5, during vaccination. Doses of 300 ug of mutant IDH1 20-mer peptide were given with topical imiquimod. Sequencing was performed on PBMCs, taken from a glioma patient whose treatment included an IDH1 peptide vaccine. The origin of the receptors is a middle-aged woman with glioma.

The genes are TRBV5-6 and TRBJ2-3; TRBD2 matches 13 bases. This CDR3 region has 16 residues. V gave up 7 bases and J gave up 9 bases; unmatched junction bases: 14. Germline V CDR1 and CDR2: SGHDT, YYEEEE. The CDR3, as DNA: TGTGCCAGCTTAGACGGGACTAGCGGGGTGAAGAGGACGCAGTATTTT. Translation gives CASLDGTSGVKRTQYF. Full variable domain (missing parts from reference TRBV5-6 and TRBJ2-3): DAGVTQSPTHLIKTRGQQVTLRCSPKSGHDTVSWYQQALGQGPQFIFQYYEEEERQRGNFPDRFSGHQFPNYSSELNVNALLLGDSALYLCASLDGTSGVKRTQYFGPGTRLTVL.

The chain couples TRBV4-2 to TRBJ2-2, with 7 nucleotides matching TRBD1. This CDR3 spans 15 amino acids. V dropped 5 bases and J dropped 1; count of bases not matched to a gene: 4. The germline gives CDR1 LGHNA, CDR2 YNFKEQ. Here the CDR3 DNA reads TGTGCCAGCAGCGAGGGGGCGGGGAACACCGGGGAGCTGTTTTTT. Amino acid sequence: CASSEGAGNTGELFF.

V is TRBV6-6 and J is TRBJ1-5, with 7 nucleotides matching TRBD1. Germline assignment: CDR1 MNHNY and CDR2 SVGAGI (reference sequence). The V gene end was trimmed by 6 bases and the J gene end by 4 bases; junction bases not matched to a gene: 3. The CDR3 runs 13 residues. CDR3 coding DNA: TGTGCCAGCAGCCTGACAGGGAATCAGCCCCAGCATTTT. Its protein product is CASSLTGNQPQHF.

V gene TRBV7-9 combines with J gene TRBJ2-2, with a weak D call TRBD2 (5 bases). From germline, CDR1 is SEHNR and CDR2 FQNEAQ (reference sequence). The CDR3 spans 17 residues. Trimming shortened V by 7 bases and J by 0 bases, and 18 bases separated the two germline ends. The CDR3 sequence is CASNHGFGETNTGELFF. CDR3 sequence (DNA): TGTGCCAGCAATCACGGATTCGGGGAAACGAACACCGGGGAGCTGTTTTTT.

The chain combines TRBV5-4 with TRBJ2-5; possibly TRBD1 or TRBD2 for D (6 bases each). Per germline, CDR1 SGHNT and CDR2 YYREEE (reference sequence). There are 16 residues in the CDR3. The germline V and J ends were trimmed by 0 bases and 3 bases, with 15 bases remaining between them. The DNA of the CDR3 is TGTGCCAGCAGCTTGGTCGGATGGGGGGCGGAAGAGACCCAGTACTTC. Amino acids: CASSLVGWGAEETQYF.

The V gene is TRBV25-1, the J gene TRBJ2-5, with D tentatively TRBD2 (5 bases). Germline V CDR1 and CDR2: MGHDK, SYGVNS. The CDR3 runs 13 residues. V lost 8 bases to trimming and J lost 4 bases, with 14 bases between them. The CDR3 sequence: CASSLAGRETQYF. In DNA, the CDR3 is TGTGCCAGCTCACTTGCGGGTAGAGAGACCCAGTACTTC.

CDR3 coding DNA: TGTGCCAGTAGTTCCCAATCCAGGGGGCGATCAGATACGCAGTATTTT. Its protein is CASSSQSRGRSDTQYF. The genes are TRBV19 and TRBJ2-3; TRBD1 matches at 8 bases. Unmatched junction bases numbered 11, after V lost 5 bases and J lost 4 bases. The CDR3 contains 16 residues. Germline V gene sequence: CDR1 LNHDA, CDR2 SQIVND (reference sequence).

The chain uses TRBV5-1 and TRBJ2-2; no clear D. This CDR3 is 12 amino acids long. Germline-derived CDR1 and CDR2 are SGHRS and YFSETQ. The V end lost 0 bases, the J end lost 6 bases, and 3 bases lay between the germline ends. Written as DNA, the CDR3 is TGCGCCAGCAGCTTGGCGGCCGGGGAGCTGTTTTTT. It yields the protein CASSLAAGELFF.